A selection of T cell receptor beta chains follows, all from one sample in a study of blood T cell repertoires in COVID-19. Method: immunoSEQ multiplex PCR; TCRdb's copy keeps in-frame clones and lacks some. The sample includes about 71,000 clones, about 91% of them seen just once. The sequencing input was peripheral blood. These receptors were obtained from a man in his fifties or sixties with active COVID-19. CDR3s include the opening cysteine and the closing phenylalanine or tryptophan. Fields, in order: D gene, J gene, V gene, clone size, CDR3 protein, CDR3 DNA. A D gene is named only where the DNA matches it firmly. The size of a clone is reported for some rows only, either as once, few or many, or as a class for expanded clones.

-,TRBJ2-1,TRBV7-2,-,CASSRRDNYNEQFF,TGTGCCAGCAGCAGACGGGATAACTACAATGAGCAGTTCTTC
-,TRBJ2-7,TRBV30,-,CAWRAGGSYEQYF,TGTGCCTGGAGGGCGGGTGGGTCGTACGAGCAGTACTTC
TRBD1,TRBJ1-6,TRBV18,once,CASSPNRGYSPLHF,TGTGCCAGCTCACCAAACAGGGGGTATTCACCCCTCCACTTT
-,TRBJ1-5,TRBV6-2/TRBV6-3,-,CASSYPGVNQPQHF,TGTGCCAGCAGTTACCCGGGGGTCAATCAGCCCCAGCATTTT
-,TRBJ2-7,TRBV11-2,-,CASSLDAGTYEQYF,TGTGCCAGCAGCTTAGATGCAGGGACCTACGAGCAGTACTTC
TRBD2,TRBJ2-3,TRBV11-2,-,CASSLDDQRGALRRTDTQYF,TGTGCCAGCAGCTTAGATGATCAGCGGGGGGCTCTTCGCCGCACAGATACGCAGTATTTT
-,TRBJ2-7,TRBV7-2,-,CASSGWGGGPSYEQYF,TGTGCCAGCAGCGGATGGGGTGGGGGCCCCTCCTACGAGCAGTACTTC
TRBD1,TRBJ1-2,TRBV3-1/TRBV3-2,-,CASSRQGITNYGYTF,TGTGCCAGCAGCCGACAGGGCATAACTAACTATGGCTACACCTTC
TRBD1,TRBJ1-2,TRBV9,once,CASSFTGGEFSYTF,TGTGCCAGCAGTTTCACAGGGGGCGAGTTCAGCTACACCTTC
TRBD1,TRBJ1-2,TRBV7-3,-,CASSIREDRGHNSGYTF,TGTGCCAGCAGCATAAGGGAAGACAGGGGACACAACTCGGGCTACACCTTC
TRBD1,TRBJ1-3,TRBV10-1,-,CASTGRRAVTGQGAGNTIYF,TGCGCCAGCACCGGTAGACGGGCGGTAACTGGACAGGGGGCAGGAAACACCATATATTTT
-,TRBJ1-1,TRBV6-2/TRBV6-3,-,CASSYVSGLGTEAFF,TGTGCCAGCAGTTATGTGTCAGGGTTGGGCACTGAAGCTTTCTTT
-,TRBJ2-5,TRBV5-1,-,CASSLRSQETQYF,TGCGCCAGCAGCTTGCGGAGCCAAGAGACCCAGTACTTC
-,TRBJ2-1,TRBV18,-,CASSPKDTTEQFF,TGTGCCAGCTCACCGAAAGACACGACTGAGCAGTTCTTC
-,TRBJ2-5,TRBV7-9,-,CASSLSDQETQYF,TGTGCCAGCAGCTTGAGTGATCAAGAGACCCAGTACTTC
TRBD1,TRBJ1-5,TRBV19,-,CASSRNRGGNQPQHF,TGTGCCAGTAGTAGAAACAGGGGAGGCAATCAGCCCCAGCATTTT
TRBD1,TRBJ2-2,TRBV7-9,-,CASSTDRAVGTGELFF,TGTGCCAGCAGCACGGACAGGGCCGTCGGCACCGGGGAGCTGTTTTTT
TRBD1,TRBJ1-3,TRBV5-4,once,CASRSEGAQGNTIYF,TGTGCCAGCAGGAGCGAGGGGGCGCAGGGAAACACCATATATTTT
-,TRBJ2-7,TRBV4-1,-,CASSRVTTYEQYF,TGCGCCAGCAGCCGAGTGACAACCTACGAGCAGTACTTC
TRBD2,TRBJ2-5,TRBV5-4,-,CASSSLAGNQETQYF,TGTGCCAGCAGCTCACTAGCGGGGAACCAAGAGACCCAGTACTTC
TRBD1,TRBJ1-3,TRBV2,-,CASSDTRGDTIYF,TGTGCCAGCAGTGATACCAGGGGGGACACCATATATTTT
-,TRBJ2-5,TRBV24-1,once,CATATSQETQYF,TGTGCCACGGCGACATCTCAAGAGACCCAGTACTTC
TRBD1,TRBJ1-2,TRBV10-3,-,CAIHRDRGYDGYTF,TGTGCCATCCACCGGGACAGGGGTTACGATGGCTACACCTTC
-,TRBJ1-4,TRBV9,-,CASSSSAGGLEKLFF,TGTGCCAGTTCCAGTTCGGCGGGCGGTCTTGAAAAACTGTTTTTT
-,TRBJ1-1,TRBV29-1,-,CSVESGLAFF,TGCAGCGTTGAATCAGGGCTAGCTTTCTTT
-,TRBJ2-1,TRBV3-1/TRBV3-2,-,CASSRGKTYNEQFF,TGTGCCAGCAGTAGGGGGAAAACCTACAATGAGCAGTTCTTC
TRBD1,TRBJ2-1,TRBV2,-,CASSNHLDRGRWSSYNEQFF,TGTGCCAGCAGTAATCACCTGGACAGGGGGCGTTGGAGCTCCTACAATGAGCAGTTCTTC
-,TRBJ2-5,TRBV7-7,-,CASSLGRGLGPLQETQYF,TGTGCCAGCAGCTTAGGTCGGGGATTGGGCCCCTTACAAGAGACCCAGTACTTC
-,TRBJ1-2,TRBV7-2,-,CASSLNRADGYTF,TGTGCCAGCAGCTTAAACAGGGCGGATGGCTACACCTTC
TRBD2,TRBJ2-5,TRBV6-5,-,CASSYGRGGQYF,TGTGCCAGCAGTTATGGGAGGGGTGGCCAGTACTTC
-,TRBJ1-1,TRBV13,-,CASSLPGKMNTEAFF,TGTGCCAGCAGCTTACCGGGGAAAATGAACACTGAAGCTTTCTTT
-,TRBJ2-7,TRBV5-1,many,CASSYLRGGTYEQYF,TGCGCCAGCAGCTACCTTCGCGGGGGCACCTACGAGCAGTACTTC
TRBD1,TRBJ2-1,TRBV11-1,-,CASSLLQGAGEQFF,TGTGCCAGCAGTCTCCTCCAGGGGGCAGGGGAGCAGTTCTTC
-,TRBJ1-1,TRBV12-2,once,CASRLGSRDTEAFF,TGTGCAAGTCGCTTAGGGTCCAGGGACACTGAAGCTTTCTTT
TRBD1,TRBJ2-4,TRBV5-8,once,CASSPRTGVKNIQYF,TGTGCCAGCAGCCCACGGACAGGGGTCAAAAACATTCAGTACTTC
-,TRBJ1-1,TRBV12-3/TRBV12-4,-,CASSTRGPTEAFF,TGTGCCAGCAGTACCAGGGGTCCCACTGAAGCTTTCTTT
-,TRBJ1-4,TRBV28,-,CASSSYATNEKLFF,TGTGCCAGCAGTTCGTATGCAACTAATGAAAAACTGTTTTTT
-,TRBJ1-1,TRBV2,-,CASSDREGNTEAFF,TGTGCCAGCAGTGATCGTGAGGGTAACACTGAAGCTTTCTTT
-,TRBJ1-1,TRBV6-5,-,CASFPGRNTEAFF,TGTGCCAGCTTTCCAGGGCGGAACACTGAAGCTTTCTTT
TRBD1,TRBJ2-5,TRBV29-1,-,CSVPDRGETQYF,TGCAGCGTTCCGGACAGGGGAGAGACCCAGTACTTC
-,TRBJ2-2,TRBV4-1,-,CASSHRAGGTGELFF,TGCGCCAGCAGCCACAGGGCCGGGGGAACCGGGGAGCTGTTTTTT
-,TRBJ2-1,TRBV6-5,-,CASSYSFTGDEQFF,TGTGCCAGCAGTTACAGCTTCACGGGAGATGAGCAGTTCTTC
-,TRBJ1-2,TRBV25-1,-,CASSPYHGYTF,TGTGCCAGCAGTCCCTATCATGGCTACACCTTC
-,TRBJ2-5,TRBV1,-,CTSSQVLAGLEETQYF,TGCACCAGCAGCCAAGTCCTAGCGGGGTTGGAGGAGACCCAGTACTTC
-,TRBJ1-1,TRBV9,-,CASSEGHQDDEAFF,TGTGCCAGCAGCGAGGGACACCAGGATGATGAAGCTTTCTTT
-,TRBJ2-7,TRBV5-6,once,CASSSGGFGPYEQYF,TGTGCCAGCAGCTCAGGGGGGTTTGGGCCCTACGAGCAGTACTTC